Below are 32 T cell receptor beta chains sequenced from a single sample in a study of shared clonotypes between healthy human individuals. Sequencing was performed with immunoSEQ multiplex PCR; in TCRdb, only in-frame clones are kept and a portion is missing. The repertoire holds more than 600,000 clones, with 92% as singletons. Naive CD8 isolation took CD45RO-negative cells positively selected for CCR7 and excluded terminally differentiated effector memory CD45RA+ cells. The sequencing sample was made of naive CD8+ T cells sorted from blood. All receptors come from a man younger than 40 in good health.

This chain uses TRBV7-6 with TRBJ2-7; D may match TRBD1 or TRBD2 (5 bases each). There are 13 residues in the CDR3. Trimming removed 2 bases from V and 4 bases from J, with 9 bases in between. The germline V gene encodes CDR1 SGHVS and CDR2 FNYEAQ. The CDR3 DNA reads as TGTGCCAGCAGCTTATGGGACGGGTACGAGCAGTACTTC. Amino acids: CASSLWDGYEQYF.

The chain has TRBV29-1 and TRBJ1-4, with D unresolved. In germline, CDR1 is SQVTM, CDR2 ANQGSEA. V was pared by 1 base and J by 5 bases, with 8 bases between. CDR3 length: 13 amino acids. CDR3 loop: CSVEVTGNEKLFF. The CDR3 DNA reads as TGCAGCGTTGAAGTGACGGGAAATGAAAAACTGTTTTTT.

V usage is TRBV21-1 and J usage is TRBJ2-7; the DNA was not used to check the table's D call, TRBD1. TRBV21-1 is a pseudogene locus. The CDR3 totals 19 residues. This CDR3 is CASSKDRLKVPPGLYEQYF. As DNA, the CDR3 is TGTGCCAGCAGCAAAGATCGCCTAAAAGTCCCTCCTGGGCTCTACGAGCAGTACTTC.

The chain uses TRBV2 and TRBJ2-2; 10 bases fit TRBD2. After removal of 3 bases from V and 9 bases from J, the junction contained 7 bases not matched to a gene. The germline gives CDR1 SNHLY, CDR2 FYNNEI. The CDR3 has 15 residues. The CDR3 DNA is TGTGCCAGCAGTGACCAGCGGGAGGGTAGAAGGGAGCTGTTTTTT. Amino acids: CASSDQREGRRELFF.

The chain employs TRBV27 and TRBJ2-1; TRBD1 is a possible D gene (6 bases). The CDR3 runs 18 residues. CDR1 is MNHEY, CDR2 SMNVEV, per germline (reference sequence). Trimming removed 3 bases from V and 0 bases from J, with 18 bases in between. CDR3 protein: CASSFLGQEGGSYNEQFF. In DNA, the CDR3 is TGTGCCAGCAGTTTCTTAGGACAAGAAGGGGGCTCCTACAATGAGCAGTTCTTC.

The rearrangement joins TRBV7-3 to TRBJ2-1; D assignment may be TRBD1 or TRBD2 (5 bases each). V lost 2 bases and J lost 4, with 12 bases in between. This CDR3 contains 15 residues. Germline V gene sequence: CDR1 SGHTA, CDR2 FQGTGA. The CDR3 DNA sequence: TGTGCCAGCAGCTTACGACCCGAGGGGTACAATGAGCAGTTCTTC. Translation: CASSLRPEGYNEQFF.

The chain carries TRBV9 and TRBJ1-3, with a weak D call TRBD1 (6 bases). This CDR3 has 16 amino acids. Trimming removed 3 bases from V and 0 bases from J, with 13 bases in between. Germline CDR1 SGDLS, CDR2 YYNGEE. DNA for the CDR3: TGTGCCAGCAGCGGGTTTGACAGGAGCTCTGGAAACACCATATATTTT. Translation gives CASSGFDRSSGNTIYF.

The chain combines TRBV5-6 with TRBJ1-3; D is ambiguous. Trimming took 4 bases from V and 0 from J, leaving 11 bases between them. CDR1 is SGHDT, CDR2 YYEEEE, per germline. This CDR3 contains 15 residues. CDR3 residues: CASSPLGNSGNTIYF. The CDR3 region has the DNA TGTGCCAGCAGCCCCCTTGGCAACTCTGGAAACACCATATATTTT.

In DNA, the CDR3 is TGTGCCAGCAGCGGGCTCCGGGACAGAATCTACGAGCAGTACTTC. Translated: CASSGLRDRIYEQYF. V usage is TRBV12-1 and J usage is TRBJ2-7; the table calls TRBD1, which could not be checked here. TRBV12-1 is a listed pseudogene. CDR3 size: 15 residues.

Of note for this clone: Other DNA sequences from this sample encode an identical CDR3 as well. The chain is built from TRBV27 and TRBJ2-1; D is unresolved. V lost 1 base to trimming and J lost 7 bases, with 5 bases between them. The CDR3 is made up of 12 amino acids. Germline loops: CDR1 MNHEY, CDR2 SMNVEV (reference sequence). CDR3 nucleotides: TGTGCCAGCAGTTTATTAGGGAATGAGCAGTTCTTC. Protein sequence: CASSLLGNEQFF.

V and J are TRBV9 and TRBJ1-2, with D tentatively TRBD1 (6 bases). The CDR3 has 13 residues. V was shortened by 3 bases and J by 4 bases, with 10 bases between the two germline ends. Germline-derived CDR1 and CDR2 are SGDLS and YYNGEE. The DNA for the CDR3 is TGTGCCAGCAGCGCAACAGGGTTCTATGGCTACACCTTC. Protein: CASSATGFYGYTF.

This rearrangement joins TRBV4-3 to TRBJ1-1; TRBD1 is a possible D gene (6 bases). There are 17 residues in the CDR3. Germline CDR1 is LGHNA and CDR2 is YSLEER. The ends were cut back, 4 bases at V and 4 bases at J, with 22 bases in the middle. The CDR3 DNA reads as TGCGCCAGCAGCCCCAAGATTCGTGGGGGCTCAGGCACTGAAGCTTTCTTT. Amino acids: CASSPKIRGGSGTEAFF.

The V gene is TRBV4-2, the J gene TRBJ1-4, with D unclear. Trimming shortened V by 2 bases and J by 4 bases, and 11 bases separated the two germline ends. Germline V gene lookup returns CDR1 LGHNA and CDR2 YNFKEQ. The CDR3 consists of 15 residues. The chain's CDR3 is CASSQWVTDNEKLFF. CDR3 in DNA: TGTGCCAGCAGCCAATGGGTTACTGATAATGAAAAACTGTTTTTT.

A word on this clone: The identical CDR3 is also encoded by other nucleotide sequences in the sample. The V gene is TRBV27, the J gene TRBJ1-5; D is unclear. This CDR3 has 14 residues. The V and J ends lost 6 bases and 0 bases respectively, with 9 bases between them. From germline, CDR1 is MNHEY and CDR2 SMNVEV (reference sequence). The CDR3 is CASSPGYSNQPQHF. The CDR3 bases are TGTGCCAGCAGCCCCGGTTATAGCAATCAGCCCCAGCATTTT.

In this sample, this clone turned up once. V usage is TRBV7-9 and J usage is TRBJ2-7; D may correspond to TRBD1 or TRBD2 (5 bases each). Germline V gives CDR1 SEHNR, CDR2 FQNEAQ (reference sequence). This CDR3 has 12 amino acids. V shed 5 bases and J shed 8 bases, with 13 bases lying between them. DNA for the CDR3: TGTGCCAGCAGCCGGGACCCCTTCCAGCAGTACTTC. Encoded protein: CASSRDPFQQYF.

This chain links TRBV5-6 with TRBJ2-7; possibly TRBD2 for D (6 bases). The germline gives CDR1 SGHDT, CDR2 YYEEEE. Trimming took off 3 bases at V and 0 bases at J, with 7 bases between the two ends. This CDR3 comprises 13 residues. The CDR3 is CASSSAGSYEQYF. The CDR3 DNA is TGTGCCAGCAGCTCAGCGGGCTCCTACGAGCAGTACTTC.

CDR3 protein: CASSLVGGGNEKLFF. The DNA for the CDR3 is TGTGCCAGCAGCTTGGTAGGGGGTGGGAATGAAAAACTGTTTTTT. The V gene is TRBV7-2, the J gene TRBJ1-4; TRBD1 is a possible D gene (6 bases). CDR3 length: 15 residues. Germline CDR1 and CDR2: SGHTA and FQGNSA. V lost 3 bases and J 5 bases, leaving 13 bases between the germline ends.

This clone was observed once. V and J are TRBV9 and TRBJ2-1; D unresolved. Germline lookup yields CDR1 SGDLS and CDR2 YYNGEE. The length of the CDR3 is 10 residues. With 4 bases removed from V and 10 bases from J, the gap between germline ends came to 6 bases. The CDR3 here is CASSPREQFF. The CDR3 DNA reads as TGTGCCAGCAGCCCTCGCGAGCAGTTCTTC.

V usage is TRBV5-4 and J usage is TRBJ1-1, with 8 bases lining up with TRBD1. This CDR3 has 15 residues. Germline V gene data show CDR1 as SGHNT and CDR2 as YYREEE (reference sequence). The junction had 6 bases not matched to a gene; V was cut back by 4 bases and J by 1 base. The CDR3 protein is CASSARGQANTEAFF. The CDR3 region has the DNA TGTGCCAGCAGCGCCCGGGGACAGGCGAACACTGAAGCTTTCTTT.

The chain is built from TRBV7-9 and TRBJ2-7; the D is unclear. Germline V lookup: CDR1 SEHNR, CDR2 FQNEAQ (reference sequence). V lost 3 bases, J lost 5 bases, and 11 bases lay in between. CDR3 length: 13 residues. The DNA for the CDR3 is TGTGCCAGCAGCTTCTTACTCGGGCACGAGCAGTACTTC. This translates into CASSFLLGHEQYF. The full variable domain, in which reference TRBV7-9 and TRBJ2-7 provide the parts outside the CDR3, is DTGVSQNPRHKITKRGQNVTFRCDPISEHNRLYWYRQTLGQGPEFLTYFQNEAQLEKSRLLSDRFSAERPKGSFSTLEIQRTEQGDSAMYLCASSFLLGHEQYFGPGTRLTVT.

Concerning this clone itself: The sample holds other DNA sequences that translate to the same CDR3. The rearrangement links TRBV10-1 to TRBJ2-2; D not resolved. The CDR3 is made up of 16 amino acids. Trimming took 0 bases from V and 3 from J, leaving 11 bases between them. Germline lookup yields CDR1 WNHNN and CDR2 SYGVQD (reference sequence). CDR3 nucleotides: TGCGCCAGCAGTGAGTCGGTGCCTCCGGACACCGGGGAGCTGTTTTTT. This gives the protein CASSESVPPDTGELFF.

The CDR3, as DNA: TGTGCCAGCAGATGGGACAGCTCCTACAATGAGCAGTTCTTC. It codes for CASRWDSSYNEQFF. The chain uses TRBV28 and TRBJ2-1; 7 bases align to TRBD1. Trimming removed 6 bases from V and 0 bases from J; junction bases left unmatched: 2. Per the germline V gene, CDR1 is MDHEN and CDR2 is SYDVKM. This CDR3 has 14 amino acids.

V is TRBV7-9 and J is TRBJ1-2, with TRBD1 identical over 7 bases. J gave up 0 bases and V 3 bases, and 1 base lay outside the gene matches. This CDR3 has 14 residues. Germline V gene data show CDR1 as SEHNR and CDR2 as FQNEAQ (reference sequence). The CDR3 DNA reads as TGTGCCAGCAGCTTGGGACAGCCTAACTATGGCTACACCTTC. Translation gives CASSLGQPNYGYTF.

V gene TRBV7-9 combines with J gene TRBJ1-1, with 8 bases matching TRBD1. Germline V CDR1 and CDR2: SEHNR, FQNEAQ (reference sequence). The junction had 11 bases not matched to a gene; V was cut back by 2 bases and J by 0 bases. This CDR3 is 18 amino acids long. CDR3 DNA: TGTGCCAGCAGCTTAAGGGTAAGGAGGACAGGGCTGAACACTGAAGCTTTCTTT. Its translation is CASSLRVRRTGLNTEAFF.

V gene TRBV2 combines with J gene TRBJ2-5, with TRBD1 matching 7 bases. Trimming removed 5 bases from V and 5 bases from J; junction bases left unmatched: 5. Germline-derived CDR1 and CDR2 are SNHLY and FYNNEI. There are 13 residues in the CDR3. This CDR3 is CASSKTGDETQYF. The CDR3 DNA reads TGTGCCAGCAGTAAAACAGGGGACGAGACCCAGTACTTC.

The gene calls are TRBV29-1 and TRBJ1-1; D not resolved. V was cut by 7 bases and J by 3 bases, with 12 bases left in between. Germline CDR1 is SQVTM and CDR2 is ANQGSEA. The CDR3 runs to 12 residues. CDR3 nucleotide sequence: TGCAGCGCCACGGCAGTAGACACTGAAGCTTTCTTT. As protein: CSATAVDTEAFF. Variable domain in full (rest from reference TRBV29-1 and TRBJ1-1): SAVISQKPSRDICQRGTSLTIQCQVDSQVTMMFWYRQQPGQSLTLIATANQGSEATYESGFVIDKFPISRPNLTFSTLTVSNMSPEDSSIYLCSATAVDTEAFFGQGTRLTVV.

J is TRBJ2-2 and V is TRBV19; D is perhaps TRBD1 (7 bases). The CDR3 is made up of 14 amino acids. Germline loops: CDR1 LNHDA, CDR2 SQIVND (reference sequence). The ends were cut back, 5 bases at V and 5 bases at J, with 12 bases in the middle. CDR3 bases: TGTGCCAGTAGTTACAGGGGAGGAACCGGGGAGCTGTTTTTT. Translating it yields CASSYRGGTGELFF.

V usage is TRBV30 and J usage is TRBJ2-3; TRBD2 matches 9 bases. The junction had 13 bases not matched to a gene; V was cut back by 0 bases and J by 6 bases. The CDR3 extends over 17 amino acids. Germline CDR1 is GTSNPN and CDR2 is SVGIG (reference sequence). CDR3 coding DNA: TGTGCCTGGAGTGTGTACTTCGGGCGGGAGGGTTCTGATACGCAGTATTTT. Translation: CAWSVYFGREGSDTQYF. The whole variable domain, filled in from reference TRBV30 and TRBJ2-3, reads SQTIHQWPATLVQPVGSPLSLECTVEGTSNPNLYWYRQAAGRGLQLLFYSVGIGQISSEVPQNLSASRPQDRQFILSSKKLLLSDSGFYLCAWSVYFGREGSDTQYFGPGTRLTVL.

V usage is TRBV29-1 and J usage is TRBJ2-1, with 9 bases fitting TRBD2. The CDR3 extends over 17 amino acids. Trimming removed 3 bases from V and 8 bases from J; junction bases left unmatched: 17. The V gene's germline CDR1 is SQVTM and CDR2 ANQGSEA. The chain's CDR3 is CSVDPFRSGRGGDEQFF. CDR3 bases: TGCAGCGTTGATCCCTTTCGTAGCGGGAGAGGGGGCGATGAGCAGTTCTTC.

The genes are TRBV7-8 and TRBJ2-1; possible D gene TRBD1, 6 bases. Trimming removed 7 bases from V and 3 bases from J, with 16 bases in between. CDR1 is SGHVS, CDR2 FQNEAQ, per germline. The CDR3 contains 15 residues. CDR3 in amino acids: CASIQGQLSYNEQFF. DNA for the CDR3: TGTGCCAGCATCCAAGGACAGCTTAGCTACAATGAGCAGTTCTTC.

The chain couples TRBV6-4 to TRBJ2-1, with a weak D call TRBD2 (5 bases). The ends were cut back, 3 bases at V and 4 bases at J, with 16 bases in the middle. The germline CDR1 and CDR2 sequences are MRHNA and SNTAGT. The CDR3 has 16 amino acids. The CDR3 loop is CASSELGAGQYNEQFF. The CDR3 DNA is TGTGCCAGCAGTGAATTAGGCGCGGGCCAATACAATGAGCAGTTCTTC.

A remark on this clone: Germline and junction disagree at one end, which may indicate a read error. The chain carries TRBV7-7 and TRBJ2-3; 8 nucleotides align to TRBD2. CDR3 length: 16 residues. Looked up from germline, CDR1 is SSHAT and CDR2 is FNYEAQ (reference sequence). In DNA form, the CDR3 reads TGTGCTAGCAGCCCTGGGAGCGGGAGAGAAGGAGATACGCAGTATTTT. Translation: CASSPGSGREGDTQYF. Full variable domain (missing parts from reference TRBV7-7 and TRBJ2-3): GAGVSQSPRYKVTKRGQDVTLRCDPISSHATLYWYQQALGQGPEFLTYFNYEAQPDKSGLPSDRFSAERPEGSISTLTIQRTEQRDSAMYRCASSPGSGREGDTQYFGPGTRLTVL.